This T cell receptor beta chain is drawn from a study of cytomegalovirus exposure and HLA in healthy donors. Study summary: Sequencing of 150 million to 200 million T cells in an earlier analysis found some 100 million unique TCR beta sequences. Study-level findings and limits: Researchers reported from a later analysis that most CMV-associated TCR beta chains appeared HLA-restricted. The authors later linked a missense DCLRE1C variant to TCR beta V- and J-gene trimming.

Primers included in the PCR were 60 Vbeta and 13 Jbeta primers. Method: immunoSEQ multiplex PCR; TCRdb's copy keeps in-frame clones and lacks some. The sample holds 100,000 or so clones, roughly four fifths seen once. Germline V gene data show CDR1 as MNHEY and CDR2 as SMNVEV (reference sequence). The CDR3 is 14 amino acids. Trimming pared 7 bases from V and 6 bases from J, leaving 16 bases between. About this clone itself: Its antigen is unidentified.

The receptor's source is a woman between 35 and 50 years old in good health and CMV-seropositive. Sequenced: PBMCs. The chain carries TRBV27 and TRBJ2-1; a weak D match, TRBD1 (7 bases). The CDR3 coding sequence is TGTGCCAGCAATTCAGGGGGGCCCTTCAATGAGCAGTTCTTC. Translating gives CASNSGGPFNEQFF.